This record covers a single T cell receptor (beta chain). Its cognate antigen is unknown. These data belong to a study of cytomegalovirus exposure and HLA in healthy donors. Findings and limits, study-wide: Researchers reportedly found TCR beta sequences accurately predicted most subjects' HLA-A and HLA-B alleles.

The CDR3 has 16 residues. J was trimmed by 2 bases and V by 4 bases; bases with no gene match: 8. Germline CDR1 and CDR2: MGHRA and YSYEKL. It was with 60 Vbeta and 13 Jbeta primers that the PCR ran. Only in-frame clones appear in the TCRdb table, and some are missing; sequencing was by immunoSEQ multiplex PCR. The data contain roughly 190,000 clones, 79% of them singletons. V usage is TRBV4-1 and J usage is TRBJ2-7; TRBD2 matches at 10 bases. This clonotype was sampled from a woman aged 50 to 60 in good health and CMV-seronegative. Sequences were obtained from PBMCs. The CDR3 region is CASSPIGLAETYEQYF. For the CDR3, the DNA is TGCGCCAGCAGCCCAATAGGACTAGCGGAGACCTACGAGCAGTACTTC.